This entry lists 13 T cell receptor beta chains sequenced from one sample in a study of shared clonotypes between healthy human individuals. Sequencing used immunoSEQ multiplex PCR; TCRdb keeps in-frame clones, though not all of them. The sample has roughly 500,000 clones; about 79% are singletons. Sequences were obtained from PBMCs. Receptors originate from a woman in her 40s in good health. Some clones in this sample may be carry-over from other donors' samples.

The chain has TRBV7-9 and TRBJ1-4, with 8 bases aligning to TRBD1. The CDR3 spans 16 residues. The germline V gene has CDR1 SEHNR and CDR2 FQNEAQ (reference sequence). The J segment lost 8 bases and the V segment lost 1 base, leaving 9 bases of the junction unmatched. This CDR3 is CASSLGFGQGVEKLFF. The CDR3 DNA is TGTGCCAGCAGCTTAGGATTCGGACAGGGTGTAGAAAAACTGTTTTTT.

The chain combines TRBV4-1 with TRBJ1-5; unclear D gene. The CDR3 covers 16 residues. Germline-derived CDR1 and CDR2 are MGHRA and YSYEKL. V lost 0 bases to trimming and J lost 0 bases, with 9 bases between them. CDR3 sequence: CASSQDRVGSNQPQHF. For the CDR3, the DNA is TGCGCCAGCAGCCAAGATAGGGTGGGTAGCAATCAGCCCCAGCATTTT.

The chain links TRBV30 to TRBJ1-3; a possible D gene is TRBD1 (6 bases). V shed 6 bases and J shed 2 bases, with 14 bases lying between them. The CDR3 is made up of 14 amino acids. CDR1 is GTSNPN and CDR2 is SVGIG in the germline V gene (reference sequence). CDR3 sequence (DNA): TGTGCCTGTAACAGGGAGTTCCCTGGAAACACCATATATTTT. Amino acids: CACNREFPGNTIYF.

J is TRBJ2-7 and V is TRBV18; 9 nucleotides line up with TRBD2. In germline, CDR1 is KGHSH, CDR2 LQKENI. J was trimmed by 0 bases and V by 2 bases; bases with no gene match: 2. This CDR3 has 15 residues. Here the CDR3 reads CASSPASGNSYEQYF. The CDR3 bases are TGTGCCAGCTCACCAGCTAGCGGGAACTCCTACGAGCAGTACTTC. Supplemented by reference TRBV18 and TRBJ2-7, the full variable domain reads NAGVMQNPRHLVRRRGQEARLRCSPMKGHSHVYWYRQLPEEGLKFMVYLQKENIIDESGMPKERFSAEFPKEGPSILRIQQVVRGDSAAYFCASSPASGNSYEQYFGPGTRLTVT.

Comments on this clone: Only one base separates this from a far larger clonotype, so it likely reflects a read error. Other nucleotide sequences in the sample specify the same CDR3. The chain employs TRBV29-1 and TRBJ2-4; no reliable D call. This CDR3 comprises 13 residues. The germline CDR1 and CDR2 sequences are SQVTM and ANQGSEA. Trimming stripped 0 bases from V and 8 bases from J, with 11 bases between. The DNA for the CDR3 is TGCAGCGTTGAAGAAAGTGGGCAAGACATTCAGTACTTC. This translates into CSVEESGQDIQYF.

The chain links TRBV7-3 to TRBJ2-1; D gene uncertain. V lost 5 bases and J 7 bases, leaving 15 bases between the germline ends. This CDR3 is 14 amino acids long. CDR1 is SGHTA, CDR2 FQGTGA, per germline. The CDR3 DNA reads TGTGCCAGCAGCCCCCGTCGAGAGTCGAATGAGCAGTTCTTC. Translated: CASSPRRESNEQFF. Filled out from reference TRBV7-3 and TRBJ2-1, the complete variable domain reads GAGVSQTPSNKVTEKGKYVELRCDPISGHTALYWYRQSLGQGPEFLIYFQGTGAADDSGLPNDRFFAVRPEGSVSTLKIQRTERGDSAVYLCASSPRRESNEQFFGPGTRLTVL.

As to this clone: A much more abundant neighbour one base away suggests this may be a read error. The sample has other DNA sequences that encode this CDR3 too. This chain joins TRBV7-9 and TRBJ2-1; no reliable D call. Germline CDR1 and CDR2: SEHNR and FQNEAQ (reference sequence). The V end was cut by 1 base, the J end by 4 bases, with 5 bases between. This CDR3 region has 13 residues. CDR3 DNA sequence: TGTGCCAGCAGCTTAGGACGGTACAATGAGCAGTTCTTC. The encoded protein is CASSLGRYNEQFF.

The chain recombines TRBV7-6 with TRBJ2-1; 11 positions match TRBD2. Germline assignment: CDR1 SGHVS and CDR2 FNYEAQ. The CDR3 covers 19 residues. V lost 0 bases to trimming and J lost 3 bases; unmatched junction nucleotides: 10. CDR3 coding DNA: TGTGCCAGCAGCTTAGCTGGACAGAGTGGGACTAGCGGCTACAATGAGCAGTTCTTC. Protein sequence: CASSLAGQSGTSGYNEQFF.

The V call is TRBV29-1, the J call TRBJ2-1; D may be TRBD2 (5 bases). Germline V lookup: CDR1 SQVTM, CDR2 ANQGSEA. The length of the CDR3 is 15 residues. V lost 3 bases to trimming and J lost 10 bases, with 22 bases between them. CDR3 nucleotide sequence: TGCAGCGTTGACTTCGGACGGACTCCATGGGAGGAGCAGTTCTTC. It yields the protein CSVDFGRTPWEEQFF.

This clone was observed a single time. The chain has TRBV19 and TRBJ1-1; D is uncertain. V was shortened by 7 bases and J by 5 bases, with 17 bases between the two germline ends. The germline gives CDR1 LNHDA, CDR2 SQIVND (reference sequence). This CDR3 is 14 amino acids long. CDR3 nucleotides: TGTGCCAGTATCGGTACGGGAGGTAGAACTGAAGCTTTCTTT. Protein product: CASIGTGGRTEAFF.

As for this clone: A far larger clone is only one base removed, so a read error is likely. The rearrangement links TRBV30 to TRBJ2-7; D gene unclear. Germline CDR1 reads GTSNPN; CDR2 reads SVGIG (reference sequence). The CDR3 consists of 12 residues. V gave up 5 bases and J gave up 3 bases, with 11 bases separating them. The CDR3, as DNA: TGTGCCTGGTCGCAGGTCCGCTACGAGCAGTACTTC. Translated: CAWSQVRYEQYF.

The J gene is TRBJ2-3, the V gene TRBV7-2, with D unclear. Trimming cost V 4 bases and J 2 bases, with 4 bases left between them. Per the germline V gene, CDR1 is SGHTA and CDR2 is FQGNSA. This CDR3 has 12 amino acids. The CDR3, as DNA: TGTGCCAGCAGCTCGTACACAGATACGCAGTATTTT. Amino acid sequence: CASSSYTDTQYF. Full variable domain (remainder filled in from reference TRBV7-2 and TRBJ2-3): GAGVSQSPSNKVTEKGKDVELRCDPISGHTALYWYRQSLGQGLEFLIYFQGNSAPDKSGLPSDRFSAERTGGSVSTLTIQRTQQEDSAVYLCASSSYTDTQYFGPGTRLTVL.

The J gene is TRBJ2-3, the V gene TRBV7-2; D remains ambiguous. The germline V gene encodes CDR1 SGHTA and CDR2 FQGNSA. This CDR3 region has 12 residues. V was clipped by 2 bases and J by 2 bases, with 2 bases between them. The DNA of the CDR3 is TGTGCCAGCAGCTTAATCACAGATACGCAGTATTTT. The encoded protein is CASSLITDTQYF.